This T cell receptor beta chain was identified during a study of T cell responses to AZD1222 COVID-19 vaccine. A word on this clone: What it binds is not known.

Only in-frame clones appear in the TCRdb table, and some are missing; sequencing was by immunoSEQ multiplex PCR. The data contain approximately 150,000 clones, 80% to 95% of them singletons. General study points: Within unmutated variant regions lay the reported targets of nearly half of spike-specific TCRs. Clonal diversity may have been underestimated in mostly white British donors.

Unmatched junction bases numbered 14, after V lost 7 bases and J lost 5 bases. CDR1 is ENHRY and CDR2 is SYGVKD in the germline V gene. CDR3 length equals 15 residues. The rearrangement joins TRBV10-3 to TRBJ2-7; TRBD1 matches at 7 bases. This TCR came from an adult who received the AZD1222 COVID-19 vaccine. The source was peripheral blood, collected 28 days after the second AZD1222 dose. CDR3 bases: TGTGCCATCACCCCCAGGGGGATCGGTTCCCACGAGCAGTACTTC. Amino acid sequence: CAITPRGIGSHEQYF.